This T cell receptor beta chain was found in a study of CD8+ T cells in alopecia areata. The CDR3 is 15 amino acids. The ends lost 4 bases at V and 5 bases at J; junction bases unmatched: 8. Germline lookup yields CDR1 SGHRS and CDR2 YFSETQ. Treatment in this sample: oral pan-JAK inhibitor, 5-10 mg twice daily. The sequencing template was cDNA reverse transcribed from extracted RNA. The method was immunoSEQ multiplex PCR; TCRdb's version includes in-frame clones alone and lacks a portion of them. The table includes approximately 210,000 clones, roughly 60% detected once. The rearrangement uses TRBV5-1 and TRBJ1-1; 10 bases are shared with TRBD1. The receptor's source is a human donor with alopecia areata. Sequencing used CD4+ T cells sorted from blood, obtained at week 24, from a patient treated with tofacitinib. CDR3 nucleotides: TGCGCCAGCAGCAGGCGACAGGGGGCGCAGACTGAAGCTTTCTTT. It codes for CASSRRQGAQTEAFF.